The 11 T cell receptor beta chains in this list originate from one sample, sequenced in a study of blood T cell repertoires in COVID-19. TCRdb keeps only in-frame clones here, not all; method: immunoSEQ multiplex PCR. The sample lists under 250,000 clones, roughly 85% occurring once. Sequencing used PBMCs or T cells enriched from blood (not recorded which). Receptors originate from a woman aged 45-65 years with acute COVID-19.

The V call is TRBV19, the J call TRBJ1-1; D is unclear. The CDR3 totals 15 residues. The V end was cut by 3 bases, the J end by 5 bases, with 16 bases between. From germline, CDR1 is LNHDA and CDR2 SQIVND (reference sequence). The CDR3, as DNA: TGTGCCAGTAGTATGGGAGCCTTCTATGGGACTGAAGCTTTCTTT. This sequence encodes CASSMGAFYGTEAFF.

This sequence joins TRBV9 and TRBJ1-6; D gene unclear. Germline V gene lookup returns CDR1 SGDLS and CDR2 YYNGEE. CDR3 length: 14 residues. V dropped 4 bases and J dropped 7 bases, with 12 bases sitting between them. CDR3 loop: CASSPRDLNSPLHF. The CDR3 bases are TGTGCCAGCAGCCCCCGGGATCTGAATTCACCCCTCCACTTT.

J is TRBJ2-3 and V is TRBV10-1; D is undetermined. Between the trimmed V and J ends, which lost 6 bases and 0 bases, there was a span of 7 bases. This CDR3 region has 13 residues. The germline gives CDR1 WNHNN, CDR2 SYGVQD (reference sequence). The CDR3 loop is CASRETSTDTQYF. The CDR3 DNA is TGCGCCAGCAGGGAGACTAGCACAGATACGCAGTATTTT.

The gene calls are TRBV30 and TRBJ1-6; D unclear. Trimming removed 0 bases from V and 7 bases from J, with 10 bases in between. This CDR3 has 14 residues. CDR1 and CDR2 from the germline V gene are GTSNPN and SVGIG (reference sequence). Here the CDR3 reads CAWSVAGRNSPLHF. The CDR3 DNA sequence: TGTGCCTGGAGTGTAGCGGGTAGAAATTCACCCCTCCACTTT.

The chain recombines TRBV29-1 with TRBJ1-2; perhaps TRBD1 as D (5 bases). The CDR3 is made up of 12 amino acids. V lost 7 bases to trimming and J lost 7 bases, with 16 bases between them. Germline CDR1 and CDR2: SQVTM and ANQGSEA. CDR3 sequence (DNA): TGCAGCGCCCCGGTTGGGGCCTTTGGCTACACCTTC. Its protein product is CSAPVGAFGYTF.

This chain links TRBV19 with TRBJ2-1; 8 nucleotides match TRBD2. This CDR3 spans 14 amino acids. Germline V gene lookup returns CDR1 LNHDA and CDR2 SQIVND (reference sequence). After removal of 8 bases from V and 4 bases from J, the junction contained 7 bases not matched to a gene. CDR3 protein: CASRPGLEYNEQFF. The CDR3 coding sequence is TGTGCCAGTCGACCGGGACTAGAGTACAATGAGCAGTTCTTC.

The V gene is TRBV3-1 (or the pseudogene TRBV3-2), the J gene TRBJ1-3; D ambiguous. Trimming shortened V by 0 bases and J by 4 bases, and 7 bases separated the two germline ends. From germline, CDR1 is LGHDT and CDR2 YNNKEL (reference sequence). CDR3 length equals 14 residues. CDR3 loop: CASSQDPRGNTIYF. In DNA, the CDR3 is TGTGCCAGCAGCCAAGATCCCAGGGGAAACACCATATATTTT.

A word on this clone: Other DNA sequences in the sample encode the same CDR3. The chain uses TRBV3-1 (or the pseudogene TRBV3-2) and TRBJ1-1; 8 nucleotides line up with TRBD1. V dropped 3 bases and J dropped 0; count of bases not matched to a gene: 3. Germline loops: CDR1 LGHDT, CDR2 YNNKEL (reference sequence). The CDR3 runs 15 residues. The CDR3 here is CASSQGTGMNTEAFF. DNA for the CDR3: TGTGCCAGCAGCCAGGGGACAGGTATGAACACTGAAGCTTTCTTT.

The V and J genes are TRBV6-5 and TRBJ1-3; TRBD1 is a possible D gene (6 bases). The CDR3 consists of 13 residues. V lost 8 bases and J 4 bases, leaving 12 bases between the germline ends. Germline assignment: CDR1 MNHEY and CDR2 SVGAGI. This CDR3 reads CASRRTAGNTIYF. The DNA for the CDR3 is TGTGCCAGCCGCCGGACAGCAGGAAACACCATATATTTT.

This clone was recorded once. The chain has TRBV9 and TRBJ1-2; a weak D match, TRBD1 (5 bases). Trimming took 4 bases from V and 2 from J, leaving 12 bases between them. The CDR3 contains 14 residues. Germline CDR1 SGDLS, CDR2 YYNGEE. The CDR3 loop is CASSPPGLNYGYTF. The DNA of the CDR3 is TGTGCCAGCAGCCCCCCGGGACTGAACTATGGCTACACCTTC.

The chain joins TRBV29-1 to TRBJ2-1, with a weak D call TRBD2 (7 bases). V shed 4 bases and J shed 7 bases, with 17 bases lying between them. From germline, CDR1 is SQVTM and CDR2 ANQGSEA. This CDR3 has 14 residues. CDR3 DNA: TGCAGCGTTGTTACGGGGGGCTCATATAATGAGCAGTTCTTC. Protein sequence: CSVVTGGSYNEQFF.